The T cell receptor beta chain described here comes from a study of blood T cell repertoires in COVID-19. Study at large: Some COVID-19 samples were acute and others convalescent; all came from the United States, Italy and Spain.

This CDR3 region has 13 residues. V lost 2 bases and J lost 1, with 5 bases in between. The germline gives CDR1 SGHDN, CDR2 FVKESK. With regard to this clone: Within the sample, other DNA sequences also encode this same CDR3.

In the study's own analysis: Nucleated cell number was recorded as an estimate derived from reference gene primer amplification. Sequencing was performed with immunoSEQ multiplex PCR; in TCRdb, only in-frame clones are kept and a portion is missing. V and J calls and clone size are as listed in that table; D and trimming were resolved from the DNA. In the table there are roughly 190,000 clones, more than 75% of which are singletons. Living in 24 US areas, the participants were between roughly 18 and 90 years of age. Cohort placement rested on clinical history that participants reported themselves. Sequenced sample: PBMCs or T cells enriched from blood (not recorded which). V and J are TRBV14 and TRBJ2-5; D not resolved. This clonotype was sampled from a woman aged 50 to 65 with acute COVID-19. CDR3 protein: CASSQNSQETQYF. The CDR3 DNA reads as TGTGCCAGCAGCCAAAACTCCCAAGAGACCCAGTACTTC.